The 6 T cell receptor beta chains below come from one sample, sequenced in a study of blood T cell repertoires in COVID-19 (TCRdb year 2020). Library creation used the immunoSEQ multiplex PCR assay. Drawn from immuneACCESS, this table holds only the in-frame rearrangements with V and J called that TCRdb kept. Clones are partly lost; checked studies trace under half to an unresolved V gene and leave the rest unexplained. The sample table lists some 110,000 clones, 76% of them with a count of one. In total, the top ten clones hold 5% to 7.5% of the sample. Sequenced input: peripheral blood. These receptors originate from a man older than 75 with COVID-19, enrolled during active disease.

The genes are TRBV6-5 and TRBJ2-1, with TRBD2 matching over 14 bases. Trimming at V came to 1 base and at J to 8 bases, leaving 4 bases not matched to a gene. CDR1 MNHEY and CDR2 SVGAGI come from the germline V gene. The CDR3 runs 16 residues. The CDR3 sequence: CASSYYGGLAGDEQFF. CDR3 bases: TGTGCCAGCAGTTACTATGGGGGACTAGCGGGGGATGAGCAGTTCTTC.

The DNA for the CDR3 is TGTGCCAGCAGACCTGAGGCAGATACGCAGTATTTT. Amino acids: CASRPEADTQYF. This chain links TRBV2 with TRBJ2-3; no firm D call. Per the germline V gene, CDR1 is SNHLY and CDR2 is FYNNEI. CDR3 length: 12 amino acids. Trimming cost V 6 bases and J 4 bases, with 8 bases left between them.

This chain links TRBV6-6 with TRBJ2-7; D perhaps matches TRBD2 (6 bases). Germline lookup yields CDR1 MNHNY and CDR2 SVGAGI (reference sequence). The CDR3 consists of 14 residues. V dropped 7 bases and J dropped 5 bases, with 18 bases sitting between them. The CDR3 loop is CASNQRRELNEQYF. In DNA, the CDR3 is TGTGCCAGCAACCAGCGACGGGAGCTAAACGAGCAGTACTTC.

This clone was seen just once. The gene calls are TRBV3-1 (or the pseudogene TRBV3-2) and TRBJ2-1; perhaps TRBD1 as D (6 bases). Trimming took 3 bases from V and 1 from J, leaving 10 bases between them. The CDR3 loop spans 15 amino acids. The germline gives CDR1 LGHDT, CDR2 YNNKEL (reference sequence). CDR3 in DNA: TGTGCCAGCAGCCACGGACAGCAATCCTACAATGAGCAGTTCTTC. Translation gives CASSHGQQSYNEQFF.

CDR3 amino acids: CASSLKTGVNEQFF. DNA for the CDR3: TGTGCCAGCAGCCTAAAAACAGGGGTCAATGAGCAGTTCTTC. The rearrangement joins TRBV2 to TRBJ2-1; TRBD1 matches 7 bases. The J segment lost 6 bases and the V segment lost 6 bases, leaving 8 bases of the junction unmatched. Germline CDR1 SNHLY, CDR2 FYNNEI. This CDR3 region has 14 residues.

This chain links TRBV7-9 with TRBJ2-1; 12 bases map to TRBD1. V gave up 7 bases and J gave up 0 bases; unmatched junction bases: 10. Germline V lookup: CDR1 SEHNR, CDR2 FQNEAQ (reference sequence). The CDR3 consists of 18 residues. The CDR3 is CASKPGQGAKISYNEQFF. The CDR3 DNA follows: TGTGCCAGCAAACCGGGACAGGGGGCTAAGATCTCCTACAATGAGCAGTTCTTC.